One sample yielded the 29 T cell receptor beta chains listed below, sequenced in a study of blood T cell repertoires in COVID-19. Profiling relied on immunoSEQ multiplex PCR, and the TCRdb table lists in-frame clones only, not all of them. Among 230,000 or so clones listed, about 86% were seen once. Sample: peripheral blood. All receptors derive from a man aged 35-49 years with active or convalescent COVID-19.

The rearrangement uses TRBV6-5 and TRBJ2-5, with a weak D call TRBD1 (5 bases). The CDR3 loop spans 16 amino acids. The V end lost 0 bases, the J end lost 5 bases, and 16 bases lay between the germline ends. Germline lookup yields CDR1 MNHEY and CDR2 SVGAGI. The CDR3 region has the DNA TGTGCCAGCAGTTACTCTGTCGGGTGGGGCCGTGAGACCCAGTACTTC. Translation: CASSYSVGWGRETQYF.

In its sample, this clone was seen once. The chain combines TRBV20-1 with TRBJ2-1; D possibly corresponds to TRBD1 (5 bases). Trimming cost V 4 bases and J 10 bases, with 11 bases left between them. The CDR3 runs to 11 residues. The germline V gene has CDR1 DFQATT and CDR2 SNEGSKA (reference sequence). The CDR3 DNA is TGCAGTGCTACCAGGACACTCGAGCAGTTCTTC. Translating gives CSATRTLEQFF.

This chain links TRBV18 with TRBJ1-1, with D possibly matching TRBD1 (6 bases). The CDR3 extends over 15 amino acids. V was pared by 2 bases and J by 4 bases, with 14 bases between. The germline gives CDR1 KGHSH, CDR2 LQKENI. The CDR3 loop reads CASSPRGGEGTEAFF. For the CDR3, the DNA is TGTGCCAGCTCACCAAGAGGGGGAGAGGGCACTGAAGCTTTCTTT. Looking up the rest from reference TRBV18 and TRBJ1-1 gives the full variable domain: NAGVMQNPRHLVRRRGQEARLRCSPMKGHSHVYWYRQLPEEGLKFMVYLQKENIIDESGMPKERFSAEFPKEGPSILRIQQVVRGDSAAYFCASSPRGGEGTEAFFGQGTRLTVV.

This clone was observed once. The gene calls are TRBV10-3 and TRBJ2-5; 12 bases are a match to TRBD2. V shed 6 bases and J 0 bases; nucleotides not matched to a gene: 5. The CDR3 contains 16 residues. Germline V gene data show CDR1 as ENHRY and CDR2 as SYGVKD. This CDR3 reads CAIRGTSGLYQETQYF. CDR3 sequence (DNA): TGTGCCATCAGGGGGACTAGCGGGTTGTACCAAGAGACCCAGTACTTC.

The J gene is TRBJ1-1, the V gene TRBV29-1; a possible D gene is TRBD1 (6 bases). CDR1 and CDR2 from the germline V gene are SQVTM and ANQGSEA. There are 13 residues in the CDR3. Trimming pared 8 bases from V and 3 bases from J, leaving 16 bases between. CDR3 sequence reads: CSLRWGQDTEAFF. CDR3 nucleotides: TGCAGCCTACGATGGGGGCAGGACACTGAAGCTTTCTTT.

This chain's CDR3 is CASSPGQGYNEQFF. Here the CDR3 DNA reads TGTGCCAGCTCACCGGGACAGGGGTACAATGAGCAGTTCTTC. This chain links TRBV18 with TRBJ2-1; TRBD1 matches at 10 bases. J lost 4 bases, V lost 3 bases, and 0 bases had no gene match. CDR1 is KGHSH and CDR2 is LQKENI in the germline V gene. CDR3 length equals 14 residues.

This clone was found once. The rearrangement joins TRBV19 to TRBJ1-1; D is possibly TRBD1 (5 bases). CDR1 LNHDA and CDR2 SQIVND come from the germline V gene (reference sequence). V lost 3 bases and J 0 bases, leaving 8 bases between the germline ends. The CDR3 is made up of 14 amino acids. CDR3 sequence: CASSMTVLNTEAFF. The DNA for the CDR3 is TGTGCCAGTAGTATGACAGTCCTGAACACTGAAGCTTTCTTT.

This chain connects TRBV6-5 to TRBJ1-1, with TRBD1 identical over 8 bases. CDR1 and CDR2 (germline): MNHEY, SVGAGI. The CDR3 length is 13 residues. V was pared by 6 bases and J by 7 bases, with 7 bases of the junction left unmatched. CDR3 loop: CASRQTGANEAFF. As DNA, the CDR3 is TGTGCCAGCAGGCAGACAGGGGCAAATGAAGCTTTCTTT.

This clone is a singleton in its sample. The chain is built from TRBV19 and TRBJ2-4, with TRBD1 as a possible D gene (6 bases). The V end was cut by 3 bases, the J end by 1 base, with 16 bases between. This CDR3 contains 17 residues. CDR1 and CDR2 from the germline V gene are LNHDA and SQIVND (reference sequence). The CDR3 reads CASSMRGRGFAKNIQYF. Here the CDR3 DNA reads TGTGCCAGTAGTATGAGGGGCAGGGGATTCGCCAAAAACATTCAGTACTTC. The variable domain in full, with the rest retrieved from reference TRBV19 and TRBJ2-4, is DGGITQSPKYLFRKEGQNVTLSCEQNLNHDAMYWYRQDPGQGLRLIYYSQIVNDFQKGDIAEGYSVSREKKESFPLTVTSAQKNPTAFYLCASSMRGRGFAKNIQYFGAGTRLSVL.

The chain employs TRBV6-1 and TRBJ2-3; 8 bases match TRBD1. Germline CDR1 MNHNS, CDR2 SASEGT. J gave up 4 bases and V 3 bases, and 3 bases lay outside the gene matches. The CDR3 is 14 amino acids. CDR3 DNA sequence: TGTGCCAGCAGTGACCGGACAGGGCCAGATACGCAGTATTTT. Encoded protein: CASSDRTGPDTQYF.

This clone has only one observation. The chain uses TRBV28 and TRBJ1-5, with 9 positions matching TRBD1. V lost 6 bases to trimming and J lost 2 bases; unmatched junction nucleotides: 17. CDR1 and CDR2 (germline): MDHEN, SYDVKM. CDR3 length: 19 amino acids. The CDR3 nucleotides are TGTGCCAGCAGCCCCCCCGACAGGGGGGTGGGTGATGGCAATCAGCCCCAGCATTTT. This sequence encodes CASSPPDRGVGDGNQPQHF.

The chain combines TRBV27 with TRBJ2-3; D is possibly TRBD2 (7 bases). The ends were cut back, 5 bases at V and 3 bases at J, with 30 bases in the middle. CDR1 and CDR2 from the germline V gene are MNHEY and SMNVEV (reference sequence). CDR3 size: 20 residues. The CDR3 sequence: CASSHLGGKFERGRTDTQYF. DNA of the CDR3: TGTGCCAGCAGTCACTTAGGGGGGAAGTTCGAGCGGGGTCGAACAGATACGCAGTATTTT.

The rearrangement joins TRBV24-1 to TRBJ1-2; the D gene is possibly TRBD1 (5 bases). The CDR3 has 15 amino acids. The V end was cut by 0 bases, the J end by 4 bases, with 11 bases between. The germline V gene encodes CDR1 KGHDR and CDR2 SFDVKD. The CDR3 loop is CATSDLSGDSYGYTF. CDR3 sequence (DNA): TGTGCCACCAGTGATTTGTCGGGGGATAGCTATGGCTACACCTTC.

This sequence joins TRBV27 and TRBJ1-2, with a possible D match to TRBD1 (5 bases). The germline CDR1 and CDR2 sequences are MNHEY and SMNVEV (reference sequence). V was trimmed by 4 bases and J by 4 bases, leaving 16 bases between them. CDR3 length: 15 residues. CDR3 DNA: TGTGCCAGCAGTTCCCTCGACAGTGGCGGCTATGGCTACACCTTC. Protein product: CASSSLDSGGYGYTF.

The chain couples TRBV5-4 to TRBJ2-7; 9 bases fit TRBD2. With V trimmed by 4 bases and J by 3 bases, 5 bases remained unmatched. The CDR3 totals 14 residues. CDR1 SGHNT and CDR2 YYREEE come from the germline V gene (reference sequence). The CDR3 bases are TGTGCCAGCAGCCCGACTAGCGGAAACTACGAGCAGTACTTC. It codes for CASSPTSGNYEQYF.

CDR3 residues: CASSYSSRTDPYSNQPQHF. CDR3 coding DNA: TGTGCCAGCAGTTACTCTTCCCGGACAGACCCCTATAGCAATCAGCCCCAGCATTTT. The V gene is TRBV6-2 or TRBV6-3, the J gene TRBJ1-5; D is perhaps TRBD1 (6 bases). Germline V gene lookup returns CDR1 MNHEY and CDR2 SVGEGT. This CDR3 has 19 amino acids. The V end lost 0 bases, the J end lost 0 bases, and 18 bases lay between the germline ends.

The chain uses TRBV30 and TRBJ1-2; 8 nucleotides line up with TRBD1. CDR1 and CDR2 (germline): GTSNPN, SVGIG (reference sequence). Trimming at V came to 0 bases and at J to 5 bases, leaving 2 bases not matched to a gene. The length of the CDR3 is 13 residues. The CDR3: CAWSVQGGYGYTF. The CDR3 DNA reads TGTGCCTGGAGTGTACAGGGGGGGTATGGCTACACCTTC.

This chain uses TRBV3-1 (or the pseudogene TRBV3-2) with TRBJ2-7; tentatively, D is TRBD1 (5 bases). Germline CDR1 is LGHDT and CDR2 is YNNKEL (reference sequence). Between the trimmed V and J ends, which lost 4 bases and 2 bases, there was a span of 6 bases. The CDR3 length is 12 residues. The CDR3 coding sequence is TGTGCCAGCAGCCTAGGGGCCTACGAGCAGTACTTC. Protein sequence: CASSLGAYEQYF.

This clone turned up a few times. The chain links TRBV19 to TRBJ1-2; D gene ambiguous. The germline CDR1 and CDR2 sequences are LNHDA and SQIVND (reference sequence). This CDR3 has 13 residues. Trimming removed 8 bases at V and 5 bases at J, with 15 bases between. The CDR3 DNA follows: TGTGCCAGTGCGCATACAGTATCTTATGGCTACACCTTC. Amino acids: CASAHTVSYGYTF.

CDR3 sequence reads: CASSSDLTGGNTIYF. The CDR3 DNA reads TGTGCCAGCAGTTCGGACTTAACGGGGGGAAACACCATATATTTT. This chain links TRBV6-5 with TRBJ1-3; D not resolved. The CDR3 is 15 residues long. Germline V CDR1 and CDR2: MNHEY, SVGAGI. The V end was cut by 4 bases, the J end by 4 bases, with 14 bases between.

The DNA of the CDR3 is TGCGCCAGCAGCCAAGCAGGGGACTACGAGCAGTACTTC. This encodes CASSQAGDYEQYF. The rearrangement uses TRBV4-1 and TRBJ2-7; D might be TRBD1 (6 bases). The germline V gene has CDR1 MGHRA and CDR2 YSYEKL. The CDR3 spans 13 residues. The V end lost 1 base, the J end lost 3 bases, and 7 bases lay between the germline ends.

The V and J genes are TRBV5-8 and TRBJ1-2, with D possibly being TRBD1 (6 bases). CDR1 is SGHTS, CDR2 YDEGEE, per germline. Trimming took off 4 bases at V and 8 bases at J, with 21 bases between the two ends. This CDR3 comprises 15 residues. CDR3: CASSKGTHRVNGYTF. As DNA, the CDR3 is TGTGCCAGCAGCAAAGGGACACACCGGGTGAACGGCTACACCTTC.

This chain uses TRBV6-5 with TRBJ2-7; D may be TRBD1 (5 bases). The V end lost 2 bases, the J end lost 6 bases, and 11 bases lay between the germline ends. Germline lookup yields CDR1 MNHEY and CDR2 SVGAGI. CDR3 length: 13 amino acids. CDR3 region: CASSYARVGEQYF. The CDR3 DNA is TGTGCCAGCAGTTACGCCAGGGTTGGCGAGCAGTACTTC.

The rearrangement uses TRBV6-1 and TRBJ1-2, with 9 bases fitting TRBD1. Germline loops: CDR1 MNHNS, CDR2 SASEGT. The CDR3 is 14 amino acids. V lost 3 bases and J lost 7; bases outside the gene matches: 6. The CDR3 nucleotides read TGTGCCAGCAGTGACGACAGGGGGTCAAGTGGCTACACCTTC. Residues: CASSDDRGSSGYTF.

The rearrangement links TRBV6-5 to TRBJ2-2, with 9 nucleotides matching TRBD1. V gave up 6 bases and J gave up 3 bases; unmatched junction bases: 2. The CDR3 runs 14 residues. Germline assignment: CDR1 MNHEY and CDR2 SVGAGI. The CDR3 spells CASSRTGDTGELFF. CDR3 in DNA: TGTGCCAGCAGCCGGACAGGGGACACCGGGGAGCTGTTTTTT.

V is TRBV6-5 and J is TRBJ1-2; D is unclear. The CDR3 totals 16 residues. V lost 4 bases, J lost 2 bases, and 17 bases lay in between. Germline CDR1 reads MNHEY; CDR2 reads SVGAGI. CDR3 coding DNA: TGTGCCAGCAGTTTCGAGTCGACACCTAAGAACTATGGCTACACCTTC. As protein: CASSFESTPKNYGYTF.

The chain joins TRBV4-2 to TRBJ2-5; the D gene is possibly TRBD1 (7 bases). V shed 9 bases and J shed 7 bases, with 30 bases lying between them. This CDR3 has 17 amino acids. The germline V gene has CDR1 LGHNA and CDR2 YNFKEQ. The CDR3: CARGTDLTGRKGGTQYF. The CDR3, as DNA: TGTGCCAGGGGGACAGATCTCACAGGGAGGAAAGGCGGGACCCAGTACTTC.

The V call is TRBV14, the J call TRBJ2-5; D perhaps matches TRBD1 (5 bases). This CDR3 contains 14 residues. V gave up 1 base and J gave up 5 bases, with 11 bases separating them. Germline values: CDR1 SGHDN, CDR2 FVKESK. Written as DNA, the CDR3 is TGTGCCAGCAGCCAAGTTGACAGCAGGGAGACCCAGTACTTC. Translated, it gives CASSQVDSRETQYF.

In DNA form, the CDR3 reads TGCGCCAGCAGCTTGGAGGGGACAGGGGTTTCCTACGAGCAGTACTTC. As protein: CASSLEGTGVSYEQYF. This chain links TRBV5-1 with TRBJ2-7, with 10 bases that match TRBD1. The V gene end was trimmed by 0 bases and the J gene end by 1 base; junction bases not matched to a gene: 4. This CDR3 spans 16 amino acids. Germline lookup yields CDR1 SGHRS and CDR2 YFSETQ.